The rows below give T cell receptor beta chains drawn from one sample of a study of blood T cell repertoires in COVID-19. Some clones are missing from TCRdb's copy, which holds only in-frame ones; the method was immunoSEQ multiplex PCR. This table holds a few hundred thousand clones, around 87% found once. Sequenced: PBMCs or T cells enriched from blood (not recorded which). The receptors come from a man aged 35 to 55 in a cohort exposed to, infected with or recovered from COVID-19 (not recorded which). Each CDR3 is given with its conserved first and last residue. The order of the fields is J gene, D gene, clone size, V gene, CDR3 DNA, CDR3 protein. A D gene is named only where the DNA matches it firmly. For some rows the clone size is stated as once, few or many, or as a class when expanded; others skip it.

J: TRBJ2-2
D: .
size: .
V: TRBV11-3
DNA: TGTGCCAGCAGCTTAGAGACGGGCACTAGCAGCGACACCGGGGAGCTGTTTTTT
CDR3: CASSLETGTSSDTGELFF

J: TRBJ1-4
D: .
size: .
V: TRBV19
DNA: TGTGCCAGTAGCCCTCGGACAGCTTATAATGAAAAACTGTTTTTT
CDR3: CASSPRTAYNEKLFF

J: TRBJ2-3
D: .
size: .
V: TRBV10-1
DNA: TGCGCCAGCAGCGATGAGCGGAGGGGCACAGATACGCAGTATTTT
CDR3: CASSDERRGTDTQYF

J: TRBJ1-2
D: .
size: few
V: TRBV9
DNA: TGTGCCAGCAGCGTAGGGGGCGGAGACTATGGCTACACCTTC
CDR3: CASSVGGGDYGYTF

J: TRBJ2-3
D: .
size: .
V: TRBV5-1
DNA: TGCGCCAGCAGCACGTATAAGCCAAGCACAGATACGCAGTATTTT
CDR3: CASSTYKPSTDTQYF

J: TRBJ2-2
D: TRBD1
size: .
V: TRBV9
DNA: TGTGCCAGCAGCGTAGTAAGATCCGGGACAGTTAACACCGGGGAGCTGTTTTTT
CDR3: CASSVVRSGTVNTGELFF

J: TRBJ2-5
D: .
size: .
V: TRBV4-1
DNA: TGCGCCAGCAGCCAAGGTGGGGCGAACCAAGAGACCCAGTACTTC
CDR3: CASSQGGANQETQYF

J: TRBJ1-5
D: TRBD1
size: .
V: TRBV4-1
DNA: TGCGCCAGCAGCCCGGACAGGGGGCTTCAGCCCCAGCATTTT
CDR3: CASSPDRGLQPQHF

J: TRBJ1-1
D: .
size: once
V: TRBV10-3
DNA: TGTGCCATCAGTGAGATACTAATGAACACTGAAGCTTTCTTT
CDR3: CAISEILMNTEAFF

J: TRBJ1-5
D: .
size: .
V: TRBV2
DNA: TGTGCCATCGCAGGGTCGGCGGGGGATCAGCCCCAGCATTTT
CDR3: CAIAGSAGDQPQHF

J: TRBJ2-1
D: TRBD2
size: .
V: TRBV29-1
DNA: TGCAGCGTACCCCGCGGACTAGCGGGATTGGGCAATGAGCAGTTCTTC
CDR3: CSVPRGLAGLGNEQFF

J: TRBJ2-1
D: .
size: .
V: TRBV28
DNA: TGTGCCAGCAGTTCGACATTTCGTGAGCAGTTCTTC
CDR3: CASSSTFREQFF

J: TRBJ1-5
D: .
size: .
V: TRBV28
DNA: TGTGCCAGCACCCACGGGGGGTATAGCAATCAGCCCCAGCATTTT
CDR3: CASTHGGYSNQPQHF

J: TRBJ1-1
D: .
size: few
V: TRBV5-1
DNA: TGCGCCAGCAGCTTGCTCGGGAACACTGAAGCTTTCTTT
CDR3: CASSLLGNTEAFF

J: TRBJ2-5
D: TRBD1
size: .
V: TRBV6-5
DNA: TGTGCCAGCCGACAGGGGACCCAGTACTTC
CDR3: CASRQGTQYF

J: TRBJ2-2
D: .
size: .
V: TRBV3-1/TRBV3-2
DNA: TGTGCCAGCAGCCAAGATCAGGGTTTCCCAGGGGAGCTGTTTTTT
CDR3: CASSQDQGFPGELFF

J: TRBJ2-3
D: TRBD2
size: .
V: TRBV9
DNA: TGTGCCAGCAGCGTAGGACGGGGGACTAGCGGGAGTTGGACAGATACGCAGTATTTT
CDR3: CASSVGRGTSGSWTDTQYF

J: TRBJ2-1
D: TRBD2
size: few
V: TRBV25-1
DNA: TGTGCCAGCAGTGGCCGGGGGGGGCTTACCCCCTACAATGAGCAGTTCTTC
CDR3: CASSGRGGLTPYNEQFF

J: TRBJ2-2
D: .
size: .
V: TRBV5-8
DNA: TGTGCCAGCAGCCGGGACTTTACCGGGGAGCTGTTTTTT
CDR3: CASSRDFTGELFF

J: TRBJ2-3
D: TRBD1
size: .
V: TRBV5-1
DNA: TGCGCCAGCAGCGCGGGACAGGGGACTACCACAGATACGCAGTATTTT
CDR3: CASSAGQGTTTDTQYF

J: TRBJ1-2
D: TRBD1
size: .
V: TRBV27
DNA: TGTGCCAGCAGTTTTGCAGGGGGCAGTGTCTATGGCTACACCTTC
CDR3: CASSFAGGSVYGYTF

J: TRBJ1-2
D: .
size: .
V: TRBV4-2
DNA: TGTGCCAGCAGCCAAGAAACAGGGACTAACTATGGCTACACCTTC
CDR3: CASSQETGTNYGYTF

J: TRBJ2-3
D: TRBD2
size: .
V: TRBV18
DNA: TGTGCCAGCTCACCACCTGCGGGAGGGAGGGGCACAGATACGCAGTATTTT
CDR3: CASSPPAGGRGTDTQYF

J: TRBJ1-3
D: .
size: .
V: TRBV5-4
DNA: TGTGCCAGCAGCCCGACAGTCTCTGGAAACACCATATATTTT
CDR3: CASSPTVSGNTIYF

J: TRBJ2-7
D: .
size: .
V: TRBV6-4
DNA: TGTGCCAGCAGTGAAAGACCTGGCGGGACGTTCTACGAGCAGTACTTC
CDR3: CASSERPGGTFYEQYF

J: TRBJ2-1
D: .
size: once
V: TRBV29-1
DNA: TGCAGCGTCGACCCGGACTATCGGAAGCAGTTCTTC
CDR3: CSVDPDYRKQFF

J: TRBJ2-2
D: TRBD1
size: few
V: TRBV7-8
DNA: TGTGCCAGCAGCCCTACCCCACGGACAGGGTCCACCGGGGAGCTGTTTTTT
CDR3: CASSPTPRTGSTGELFF

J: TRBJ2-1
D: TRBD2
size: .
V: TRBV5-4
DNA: TGTGCCAGCAGCTTGCCGAATAGCGGGAGTCATCGTGAGCAGTTCTTC
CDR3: CASSLPNSGSHREQFF

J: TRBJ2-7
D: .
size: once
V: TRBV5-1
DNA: TGCGCCAGCAGCTTGGAGGGGTCCTACGAGCAGTACTTC
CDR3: CASSLEGSYEQYF

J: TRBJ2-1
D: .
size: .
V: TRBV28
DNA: TGTGCCAGCAGTTTTATTAGAGCGGGTACGAGCCCGAATGAGCAGTTCTTC
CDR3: CASSFIRAGTSPNEQFF

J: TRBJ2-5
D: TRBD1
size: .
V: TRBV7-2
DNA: TGTGCCAGCAGCTTCAGGGGACAGGGCGGGGAGACCCAGTACTTC
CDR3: CASSFRGQGGETQYF

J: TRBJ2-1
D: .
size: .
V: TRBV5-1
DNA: TGCGCCAGCAGCTTGGTGGCTAGCTCCTACAATGAGCAGTTCTTC
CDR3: CASSLVASSYNEQFF

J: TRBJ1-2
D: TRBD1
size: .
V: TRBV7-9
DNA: TGTGCCAGCAGCCGATTCCCAGGGGGCGATGGTGGCTACACCTTC
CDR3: CASSRFPGGDGGYTF

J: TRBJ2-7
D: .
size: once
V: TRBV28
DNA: TGTGCCAGCAGTTTTTTTACTTCCTCCTACGAGCAGTACTTC
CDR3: CASSFFTSSYEQYF

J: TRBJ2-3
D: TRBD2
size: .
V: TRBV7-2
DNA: TGTGCCAGCAGCTTAGTGGCGGGACTAGCGGCCACAGATACGCAGTATTTT
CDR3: CASSLVAGLAATDTQYF

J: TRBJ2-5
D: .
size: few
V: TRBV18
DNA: TGTGCCAGCTCACCACAGGGGTTACAAGAGACCCAGTACTTC
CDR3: CASSPQGLQETQYF

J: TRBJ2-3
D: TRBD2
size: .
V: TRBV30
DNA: TGTGCCTGGAGTGTACAACTAGCGGGAGGTGCAGATACGCAGTATTTT
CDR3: CAWSVQLAGGADTQYF

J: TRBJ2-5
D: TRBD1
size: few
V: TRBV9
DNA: TGTGCCAGCAGCGTAGGTGTACAGGGGGCTGTAGAGACCCAGTACTTC
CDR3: CASSVGVQGAVETQYF

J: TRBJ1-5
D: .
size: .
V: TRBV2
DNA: TGTGCCAGCAGTGAAGTCTCAGGCTGGCAGCCCCAGCATTTT
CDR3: CASSEVSGWQPQHF

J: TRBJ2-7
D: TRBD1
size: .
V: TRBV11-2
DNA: TGTGCCAGCAGCTTAGAGTGGGACAGGGGTAGCTACGAGCAGTACTTC
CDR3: CASSLEWDRGSYEQYF

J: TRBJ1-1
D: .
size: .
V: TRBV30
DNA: TGTGCCTGGAGTGTTTTGGGGTCGGGGGGACTGAACACTGAAGCTTTCTTT
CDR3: CAWSVLGSGGLNTEAFF

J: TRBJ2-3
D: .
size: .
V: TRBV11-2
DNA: TGTGCCAGCAGCTTAAATCAGGGGCAAGCAGATACGCAGTATTTT
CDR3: CASSLNQGQADTQYF

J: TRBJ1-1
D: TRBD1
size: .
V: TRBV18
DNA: TGTGCCAGCATGGGACAGGGTGCGACTGAAGCTTTCTTT
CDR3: CASMGQGATEAFF

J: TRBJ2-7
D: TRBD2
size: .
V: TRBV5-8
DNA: TGTGCCAGCAGCCCCGGGACTAGCGGGAGGGCCAGGTACGAGCAGTACTTC
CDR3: CASSPGTSGRARYEQYF

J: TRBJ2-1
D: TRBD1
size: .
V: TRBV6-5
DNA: TGTGCCAGCAGCTCGGACAGGGCAAGGGGCAATGAGCAGTTCTTC
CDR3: CASSSDRARGNEQFF

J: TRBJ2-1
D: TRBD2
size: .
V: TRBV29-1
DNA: TGCAGCGTCGCCAGGACTAGCGGTTACAATGAGCAGTTCTTC
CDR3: CSVARTSGYNEQFF

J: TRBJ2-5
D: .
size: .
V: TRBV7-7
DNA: TGTGCCAGCAGCCAGACCTACGGGACTGTCGAGACCCAGTACTTC
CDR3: CASSQTYGTVETQYF

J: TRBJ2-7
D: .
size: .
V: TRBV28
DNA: TGTGCCAGCAGTTTGGTCGGCGGGGATTCCTACGAGCAGTACTTC
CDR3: CASSLVGGDSYEQYF

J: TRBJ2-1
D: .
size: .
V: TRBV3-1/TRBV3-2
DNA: TGTGCCAGCAGCCAAGTACTCAATGAGCAGTTCTTC
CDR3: CASSQVLNEQFF

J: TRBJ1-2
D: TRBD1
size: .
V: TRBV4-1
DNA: TGCGCCAGCAGCCAAGATCCGACAGGGATAGGAAATGGCTACACCTTC
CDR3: CASSQDPTGIGNGYTF

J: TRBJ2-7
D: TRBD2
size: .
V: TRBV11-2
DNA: TGTGCCAGCAGCCCCCGGACTAGCGGGGGCTACGAGCAGTACTTC
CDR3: CASSPRTSGGYEQYF